The rows below give T cell receptor beta chains drawn from one sample of a study of graft-versus-host responses after intestinal transplantation. Clones were sequenced by immunoSEQ multiplex PCR, and TCRdb holds only the in-frame ones, with some missing. The sample lists 8,000 to 10,000 clones, 27% occurring once. Sequencing was performed on alloreactive CD8+ T cells from a mixed lymphocyte reaction culture, taken before transplantation. Receptor source: a human patient who was an organ donor for intestinal transplantation. Each CDR3 is given with its conserved first and last residue. D genes are given only for firm matches. Clone size appears in some rows only: once, few, many, or a class for an expanded clone.

J: TRBJ2-7
D: TRBD2
size: many
V: TRBV4-1
CDR3: CASSQAGGGGTYEQYF
DNA: TGCGCCAGCAGCCAAGCTGGGGGCGGGGGGACCTACGAGCAGTACTTC

J: TRBJ2-7
D: -
size: -
V: TRBV27
CDR3: CASSLAPTYEQYF
DNA: TGTGCCAGCAGTTTAGCTCCTACCTACGAGCAGTACTTC

J: TRBJ2-7
D: TRBD2
size: -
V: TRBV6-5
CDR3: CASRGLAGAGEQYF
DNA: TGTGCCAGCAGAGGACTAGCGGGAGCCGGCGAGCAGTACTTC

J: TRBJ2-1
D: TRBD2
size: few
V: TRBV11-3
CDR3: CASSLVASGVEQFF
DNA: TGTGCCAGCAGCTTAGTGGCTAGCGGGGTAGAGCAGTTCTTC

J: TRBJ1-6
D: TRBD1
size: few
V: TRBV19
CDR3: CASSAGTGSTAPLHF
DNA: TGTGCCAGTAGTGCCGGGACAGGTTCAACGGCACCCCTCCACTTT

J: TRBJ2-7
D: -
size: -
V: TRBV27
CDR3: CASSVGRGYEQYF
DNA: TGTGCCAGCAGTGTAGGGCGGGGATACGAGCAGTACTTC

J: TRBJ2-7
D: -
size: -
V: TRBV11-3
CDR3: CASSGGEGGYEQYF
DNA: TGTGCCAGCAGCGGGGGAGAAGGAGGGTACGAGCAGTACTTC

J: TRBJ2-7
D: TRBD1
size: -
V: TRBV5-1
CDR3: CASSLGQGSYEQYF
DNA: TGCGCCAGCAGCTTGGGACAGGGCTCCTACGAGCAGTACTTC

J: TRBJ2-7
D: TRBD2
size: -
V: TRBV10-1
CDR3: CASSERLASGEQYF
DNA: TGCGCCAGCAGTGAGCGACTAGCGAGTGGCGAGCAGTACTTC

J: TRBJ2-5
D: -
size: few
V: TRBV4-2
CDR3: CASSLDSSASLGETQYF
DNA: TGTGCCAGCAGCTTGGACTCTAGCGCATCCCTCGGGGAGACCCAGTACTTC

J: TRBJ2-7
D: TRBD1
size: few
V: TRBV7-6
CDR3: CASSLVQGAGYEQYF
DNA: TGTGCCAGCAGCTTAGTTCAGGGGGCGGGCTACGAGCAGTACTTC

J: TRBJ2-4
D: -
size: -
V: TRBV4-1
CDR3: CASSQGRVLGAKNIQYF
DNA: TGCGCCAGCAGCCAAGGCAGGGTCCTGGGGGCCAAAAACATTCAGTACTTC

J: TRBJ2-3
D: -
size: -
V: TRBV4-2
CDR3: CASSSFQDPADTQYF
DNA: TGTGCCAGCAGCTCCTTCCAAGATCCCGCAGATACGCAGTATTTT

J: TRBJ1-2
D: -
size: many
V: TRBV30
CDR3: CAWRVGGARGYTF
DNA: TGTGCCTGGCGTGTCGGGGGGGCGCGGGGCTACACCTTC

J: TRBJ2-7
D: -
size: large
V: TRBV2
CDR3: CASSSYQGYEQYF
DNA: TGTGCCAGCAGTAGTTACCAGGGCTACGAGCAGTACTTC

J: TRBJ2-5
D: -
size: -
V: TRBV5-4
CDR3: CASSIGTRETQYF
DNA: TGTGCCAGCAGCATCGGGACCAGAGAGACCCAGTACTTC

J: TRBJ1-4
D: -
size: -
V: TRBV19
CDR3: CASSIVPGRNNEKLFF
DNA: TGTGCCAGTAGTATAGTCCCCGGACGCAATAATGAAAAACTGTTTTTT

J: TRBJ2-7
D: -
size: few
V: TRBV7-9
CDR3: CASSLGAGGSYEQYF
DNA: TGTGCCAGCAGCTTAGGCGCCGGGGGTTCCTACGAGCAGTACTTC